This T cell receptor beta chain was sequenced for a study of blood T cell repertoires in COVID-19. At the level of the study: T cells, B-cell-depleted T cells, or PBMCs provided the cDNA or gDNA that served as material.

This table comes from immunoSEQ multiplex PCR, and its TCRdb copy is limited to in-frame clones, with some not included. The sample has under 400,000 clones, approximately 86% seen once. Germline V CDR1 and CDR2: KGHSH, LQKENI. The V end lost 1 base, the J end lost 4 bases, and 7 bases lay between the germline ends. This CDR3 region has 13 residues. This clone was seen just once. Cohorts were based on clinical histories the participants reported. This sequence joins TRBV18 and TRBJ1-2; unclear D gene. The TCR originated in a woman aged 40 to 55 with acute COVID-19. Specimen: PBMCs or T cells enriched from blood (not recorded which). The CDR3 nucleotides are TGTGCCAGCTCACCACAAGAGGCCTATGGCTACACCTTC. Protein sequence: CASSPQEAYGYTF. Drawing the rest from reference TRBV18 and TRBJ1-2, the complete variable domain is NAGVMQNPRHLVRRRGQEARLRCSPMKGHSHVYWYRQLPEEGLKFMVYLQKENIIDESGMPKERFSAEFPKEGPSILRIQQVVRGDSAAYFCASSPQEAYGYTFGSGTRLTVV.